This entry lists 13 T cell receptor beta chains sequenced from one sample in a study of CD8 T cell repertoires and HIV-1 epitope variants. Sequencing was performed with immunoSEQ multiplex PCR; in TCRdb, only in-frame clones are kept and a portion is missing. This sample has several thousand clones, with approximately 66% found just once. Their specific antigens are unknown. Sequencing input: cultured CD8+ T cells derived from PBMCs. The origin of the receptors is a male donor with HIV.

This chain connects TRBV7-6 to TRBJ2-2; D is ambiguous. The germline V gene has CDR1 SGHVS and CDR2 FNYEAQ. V lost 2 bases, J lost 7 bases, and 8 bases lay in between. The CDR3 runs to 13 residues. DNA of the CDR3: TGTGCCAGCAGCTTAAATACGGGCGGGGAGCTGTTTTTT. Its protein product is CASSLNTGGELFF. The whole variable domain, filled in from reference TRBV7-6 and TRBJ2-2, reads GAGVSQSPRYKVTKRGQDVALRCDPISGHVSLYWYRQALGQGPEFLTYFNYEAQQDKSGLPNDRFSAERPEGSISTLTIQRTEQRDSAMYRCASSLNTGGELFFGEGSRLTVL.

V and J are TRBV12-5 and TRBJ2-1, with D hard to call. This CDR3 spans 13 amino acids. Looked up from germline, CDR1 is LGHNT and CDR2 is FRNRAP. V lost 4 bases and J 2 bases, leaving 6 bases between the germline ends. The CDR3 nucleotides are TGTGCTAGTGGTTCTAAAGCCTACAATGAGCAGTTCTTC. Translating gives CASGSKAYNEQFF. The variable domain in full, completed from reference TRBV12-5 and TRBJ2-1, reads DARVTQTPRHKVTEMGQEVTMRCQPILGHNTVFWYRQTMMQGLELLAYFRNRAPLDDSGMPKDRFSAEMPDATLATLKIQPSEPRDSAVYFCASGSKAYNEQFFGPGTRLTVL.

This clone appeared a single time. The V gene is TRBV10-3, the J gene TRBJ2-2; tentative D call: TRBD2 (7 bases). V lost 1 base and J lost 6, with 21 bases in between. Germline assignment: CDR1 ENHRY and CDR2 SYGVKD. This CDR3 spans 18 amino acids. This CDR3 reads CAISEYRGAARYAGELFF. The CDR3 bases are TGTGCCATCAGTGAGTACCGGGGGGCGGCGAGGTACGCCGGGGAGCTGTTTTTT.

V and J are TRBV25-1 and TRBJ1-1, with D possibly matching TRBD1 (5 bases). The CDR3 is 14 residues long. Germline V lookup: CDR1 MGHDK, CDR2 SYGVNS. The V end was cut by 3 bases, the J end by 5 bases, with 13 bases between. The CDR3 bases are TGTGCCAGCAGTGAGGCAGGGAGTTGGACTGAAGCTTTCTTT. Its protein is CASSEAGSWTEAFF.

This chain joins TRBV1 and TRBJ1-1; the table's D call, TRBD1, has no DNA check behind it. TRBV1 is described as a pseudogene. This CDR3 is 15 amino acids long. CDR3 amino acids: CTSSQEKGAGTEAFF. The DNA of the CDR3 is TGCACCAGCAGCCAAGAAAAAGGGGCAGGCACTGAAGCTTTCTTT.

The chain links TRBV11-1 to TRBJ1-1; 10 bases fit TRBD1. V trimming: 6 bases; J trimming: 6 bases; junction bases outside the gene matches: 7. This CDR3 has 14 amino acids. Germline V gives CDR1 SGHAT, CDR2 FQDESV (reference sequence). The chain's CDR3 is CASRSGQGLAEAFF. The DNA for the CDR3 is TGTGCCAGCAGATCGGGACAGGGGTTGGCTGAAGCTTTCTTT.

A few counts support this clone. The chain joins TRBV19 to TRBJ2-2; D gene unclear. Germline V lookup: CDR1 LNHDA, CDR2 SQIVND (reference sequence). With 7 bases removed from V and 6 bases from J, the gap between germline ends came to 6 bases. The CDR3 is made up of 11 amino acids. The CDR3 sequence is CASNGAGELFF. CDR3 DNA sequence: TGTGCCAGTAATGGTGCCGGGGAGCTGTTTTTT.

This chain uses TRBV27 with TRBJ2-5; 10 bases are shared with TRBD1. Losses at the gene ends were 4 bases for V and 6 bases for J; bases not matched to a gene: 11. Germline CDR1 MNHEY, CDR2 SMNVEV (reference sequence). The CDR3 spans 16 residues. CDR3 coding DNA: TGTGCCAGCAGTTCCGGGACAGGGGAACACTTGCAGACCCAGTACTTC. It is translated as CASSSGTGEHLQTQYF.

J is TRBJ2-3 and V is TRBV5-1; D not certain. The CDR3 consists of 11 residues. V lost 7 bases, J lost 3 bases, and 6 bases lay in between. Germline V CDR1 and CDR2: SGHRS, YFSETQ. The DNA of the CDR3 is TGCGCCAGCCGAACTACAGATACGCAGTATTTT. Residues: CASRTTDTQYF.

This clone was seen a handful of times. This chain connects TRBV7-9 to TRBJ2-6; D gene unclear. There are 19 residues in the CDR3. V was shortened by 2 bases and J by 0 bases, with 17 bases between the two germline ends. Germline CDR1 and CDR2: SEHNR and FQNEAQ (reference sequence). This CDR3 reads CASSLSLPPTPSGANVLTF. The CDR3 DNA follows: TGTGCCAGCAGCTTATCCTTGCCACCGACCCCCTCTGGGGCCAACGTCCTGACTTTC. The variable domain in full, with the rest retrieved from reference TRBV7-9 and TRBJ2-6, is DTGVSQNPRHKITKRGQNVTFRCDPISEHNRLYWYRQTLGQGPEFLTYFQNEAQLEKSRLLSDRFSAERPKGSFSTLEIQRTEQGDSAMYLCASSLSLPPTPSGANVLTFGAGSRLTVL.

This clone came up a few times. The chain links TRBV30 to TRBJ2-1, with 9 positions matching TRBD2. This CDR3 comprises 14 residues. V lost 3 bases, J lost 8 bases, and 8 bases stayed unmatched. Looked up from germline, CDR1 is GTSNPN and CDR2 is SVGIG (reference sequence). CDR3 amino acids: CAWREPGLAHEQFF. The CDR3 coding sequence is TGTGCCTGGAGGGAACCGGGACTAGCTCATGAGCAGTTCTTC. The whole variable domain, filled in from reference TRBV30 and TRBJ2-1, reads SQTIHQWPATLVQPVGSPLSLECTVEGTSNPNLYWYRQAAGRGLQLLFYSVGIGQISSEVPQNLSASRPQDRQFILSSKKLLLSDSGFYLCAWREPGLAHEQFFGPGTRLTVL.

The CDR3 nucleotides read TGTGCCAGCAGTTTAGGCAGGTACTATGGCTACACCTTC. Translation gives CASSLGRYYGYTF. This rearrangement joins TRBV27 to TRBJ1-2; no clear D gene. CDR3 length: 13 amino acids. V lost 2 bases and J 3 bases, leaving 7 bases between the germline ends. Germline loops: CDR1 MNHEY, CDR2 SMNVEV (reference sequence).

The chain joins TRBV7-9 to TRBJ2-3; tentative D call: TRBD2 (6 bases). This CDR3 comprises 15 residues. Germline values: CDR1 SEHNR, CDR2 FQNEAQ (reference sequence). The V end was cut by 5 bases, the J end by 3 bases, with 15 bases between. The CDR3 sequence: CASSARDSATDTQYF. In DNA, the CDR3 is TGTGCCAGCAGCGCTCGGGACTCGGCGACAGATACGCAGTATTTT.